These 2 T cell receptor beta chains originate from one sample sequenced in a study of regulatory T cells in long-lasting Graves disease. The time point was: newly diagnosed GD, antithyroid drugs for less than 3 months. Extracted PBMC RNA gave rise to the TCR library. Researchers made TCR beta libraries by using iRepertoire HTBI primers and running Arm-PCR on CDR3 regions. TCRdb reprocessed the multiplex PCR reads with MiXCR, giving one entry per CDR3 protein. The sample holds around 480,000 distinct CDR3 sequences, 15% to 20% seen once. Another study also made use of these data, one on T cells in Graves' hyperthyroidism and ophthalmopathy.

The sequencing here drew on peripheral blood mononuclear cells (PBMCs), taken at new diagnosis, from a patient treated with antithyroid drugs. The source is a woman aged 35-60 years with Graves disease.

This chain uses TRBV24-1 with TRBJ2-1, with D possibly matching TRBD1 (6 bases). The CDR3 contains 16 residues. V was shortened by 3 bases and J by 0 bases, with 11 bases between the two germline ends. Germline assignment: CDR1 KGHDR and CDR2 SFDVKD. This CDR3 reads CATSDRQAGSYNEQFF. CDR3 bases: TGTGCCACCAGTGATCGACAGGCTGGCTCCTACAATGAGCAGTTCTTC.

This clonotype was seen a few times. The rearrangement joins TRBV28 to TRBJ2-7; 8 positions match TRBD1. Germline CDR1 and CDR2: MDHEN and SYDVKM. Trimming took 4 bases from V and 2 from J; bases not matched to a gene: 4. The CDR3 runs 14 residues. The CDR3 region is CASSSPGGTYEQYF. The CDR3 DNA follows: TGTGCCAGCAGTTCTCCAGGGGGCACCTACGAGCAGTACTTC.